This T cell receptor (beta chain) originates from a study of T cell responses to AZD1222 COVID-19 vaccine. The repertoire was sequenced with immunoSEQ multiplex PCR; TCRdb's copy has only in-frame clones and lacks some. The sample holds around 70,000 clones, 70% to 90% seen once. CDR1 is SGDLS, CDR2 YYNGEE, per germline. The V and J ends lost 3 bases and 0 bases, in that order; junction bases with no gene match: 2. The CDR3 contains 17 residues. The sequence was collected from an adult who received the AZD1222 COVID-19 vaccine. The genes are TRBV9 and TRBJ2-1, with TRBD2 matching 14 bases. Sample: peripheral blood, taken 28 days after the second AZD1222 dose. The chain's CDR3 is CASSEGTSGSSYNEQFF. The CDR3 nucleotides are TGTGCCAGCAGCGAGGGGACTAGCGGGAGCTCCTACAATGAGCAGTTCTTC.